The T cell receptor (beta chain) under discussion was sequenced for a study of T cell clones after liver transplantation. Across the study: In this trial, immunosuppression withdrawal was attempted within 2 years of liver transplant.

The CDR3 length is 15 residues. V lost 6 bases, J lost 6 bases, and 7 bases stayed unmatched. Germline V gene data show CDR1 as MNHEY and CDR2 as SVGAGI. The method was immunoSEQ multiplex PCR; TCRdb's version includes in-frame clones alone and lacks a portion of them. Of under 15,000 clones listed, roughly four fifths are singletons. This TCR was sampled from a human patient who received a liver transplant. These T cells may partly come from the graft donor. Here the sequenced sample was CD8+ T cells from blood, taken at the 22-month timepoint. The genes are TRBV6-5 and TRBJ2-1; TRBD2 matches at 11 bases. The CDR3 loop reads CASSKHSGRANEQFF. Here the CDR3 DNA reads TGTGCCAGCAGCAAACATAGCGGGAGGGCCAATGAGCAGTTCTTC.